The 21 T cell receptor beta chains listed next were all sequenced from one sample in a study of human T cells and chemical hapten exposure. As for time point: patch test 1, 2 weeks after DPC sensitization. Treatment in this sample: therapeutic diphenylcyclopropenone sensitization with weekly scalp DPC. MiXCR was run by TCRdb on the RACE reads, yielding one entry per CDR3 protein. This sample has around 380,000 distinct CDR3 sequences; around 4.8% occur once, and the top ten carry under 2.5%. Sequencing used whole blood, obtained in connection with sensitization to the hapten diphenylcyclopropenone (DPC). The source is a woman aged 45-60 years with alopecia areata. Some clones in this sample may be carry-over from other donors' samples.

Only a few counts were recorded for this clonotype. The rearrangement uses TRBV12-3 or TRBV12-4 and TRBJ2-5, with 8 bases that match TRBD2. CDR3 length: 14 residues. J was trimmed by 4 bases and V by 6 bases; bases with no gene match: 7. In DNA, the CDR3 is TGTGCCAGCAGGCCGACTAGCGAAGTAGAGACCCAGTACTTC. This gives the protein CASRPTSEVETQYF.

The chain employs TRBV28 and TRBJ2-7; no firm D call. The V gene's germline CDR1 is MDHEN and CDR2 SYDVKM. This CDR3 contains 12 residues. V dropped 5 bases and J dropped 6 bases, with 11 bases sitting between them. The CDR3: CASSVPALEQYF. In DNA form, the CDR3 reads TGTGCCAGCAGTGTCCCGGCGCTCGAGCAGTACTTC.

This clonotype was found many times. V gene TRBV12-3 or TRBV12-4 combines with J gene TRBJ1-1, with 7 positions matching TRBD1. With V trimmed by 3 bases and J by 3 bases, 13 bases remained unmatched. The CDR3 consists of 17 residues. The CDR3 coding sequence is TGTGCCAGCAGTTTGGGGGACAGATTCCTCCCGGACACTGAAGCTTTCTTT. The encoded protein is CASSLGDRFLPDTEAFF.

This clonotype was seen at least ten times. Here the CDR3 reads CASSIEASGPYNEQFF. The CDR3 region has the DNA TGTGCCAGTAGTATAGAGGCCAGCGGACCCTACAATGAGCAGTTCTTC. V is TRBV19 and J is TRBJ2-1; D perhaps matches TRBD2 (5 bases). From germline, CDR1 is LNHDA and CDR2 SQIVND (reference sequence). The CDR3 consists of 16 residues. Trimming stripped 0 bases from V and 2 bases from J, with 11 bases between.

Many counts were recorded for this clonotype. The chain links TRBV4-2 to TRBJ2-5; TRBD2 matches 8 bases. The CDR3 extends over 15 amino acids. Trimming removed 4 bases from V and 2 bases from J; junction bases left unmatched: 6. Germline values: CDR1 LGHNA, CDR2 YNFKEQ. The CDR3 coding sequence is TGTGCCAGCAGCCCTCGGGCTAGCGGGCAAGAGACCCAGTACTTC. This encodes CASSPRASGQETQYF.

The rearrangement links TRBV12-3 or TRBV12-4 to TRBJ2-1; 7 bases line up with TRBD2. V was pared by 5 bases and J by 4 bases, with 8 bases of the junction left unmatched. This CDR3 spans 15 amino acids. DNA of the CDR3: TGTGCCAGCAGTAACGGACTAGTAGATTACAATGAGCAGTTCTTC. Residues: CASSNGLVDYNEQFF.

This clonotype was recorded at least ten times. The chain joins TRBV20-1 to TRBJ1-2; tentatively, D is TRBD1 (5 bases). Germline V CDR1 and CDR2: DFQATT, SNEGSKA (reference sequence). CDR3 length: 11 amino acids. CDR3 bases: TGCATCAGCAGGGTCTCCTATGGCTACACCTTC. As protein: CISRVSYGYTF.

This clonotype was seen at least ten times. In DNA form, the CDR3 reads TGTGCCAGCAGCGTAGAAGCCCGCTCCTACAATGAGCAGTTCTTC. Amino acid sequence: CASSVEARSYNEQFF. This sequence joins TRBV9 and TRBJ2-1, with D unclear. Trimming pared 0 bases from V and 0 bases from J, leaving 7 bases between. This CDR3 comprises 15 residues. Germline CDR1 is SGDLS and CDR2 is YYNGEE.

The chain recombines TRBV6-6 with TRBJ1-3; D gene uncertain. Trimming removed 7 bases from V and 8 bases from J, with 18 bases in between. The CDR3 length is 14 residues. Per germline, CDR1 MNHNY and CDR2 SVGAGI (reference sequence). CDR3 loop: CASIDASSMHTIYF. CDR3 sequence (DNA): TGTGCCAGCATTGACGCAAGCAGCATGCACACCATATATTTT.

In this sample, this clonotype turned up a few times. This chain joins TRBV2 and TRBJ2-3; D remains ambiguous. This CDR3 is built from 15 residues. Germline CDR1 reads SNHLY; CDR2 reads FYNNEI. V dropped 3 bases and J dropped 0 bases, with 10 bases sitting between them. CDR3 amino acids: CASSETVMSTDTQYF. As DNA, the CDR3 is TGTGCCAGCAGTGAGACGGTGATGAGCACAGATACGCAGTATTTT.

This clonotype has ten or more counts. The J gene is TRBJ2-3, the V gene TRBV6-1; D is unclear. Per the germline V gene, CDR1 is MNHNS and CDR2 is SASEGT. This CDR3 region has 15 residues. V was clipped by 3 bases and J by 0 bases, with 10 bases between them. The CDR3 loop reads CASSERTASTDTQYF. DNA of the CDR3: TGTGCCAGCAGTGAGAGGACGGCTAGCACAGATACGCAGTATTTT.

This clonotype has at least ten counts. CDR3 amino acids: CASNYIDRANTEAFF. CDR3 nucleotide sequence: TGTGCCAGCAACTACATCGACAGGGCGAACACTGAAGCTTTCTTT. The chain couples TRBV3-1 to TRBJ1-1; 7 bases line up with TRBD1. Germline lookup yields CDR1 LGHDT and CDR2 YNNKEL (reference sequence). The junction had 9 bases not matched to a gene; V was cut back by 7 bases and J by 1 base. The CDR3 length is 15 residues.

This clonotype was detected many times. The rearrangement joins TRBV7-9 to TRBJ1-4; 8 bases align to TRBD1. The CDR3 length is 13 residues. J was trimmed by 8 bases and V by 3 bases; bases with no gene match: 2. Germline assignment: CDR1 SEHNR and CDR2 FQNEAQ (reference sequence). The CDR3 loop reads CASSFRQGEKLFF. For the CDR3, the DNA is TGTGCCAGCAGCTTTCGACAGGGGGAAAAACTGTTTTTT.

This clonotype was detected only a few times. The chain joins TRBV28 to TRBJ1-1, with D hard to call. The CDR3 has 13 residues. With 5 bases removed from V and 4 bases from J, the gap between germline ends came to 11 bases. Germline V gene sequence: CDR1 MDHEN, CDR2 SYDVKM. The CDR3 nucleotides read TGTGCCAGCAGTCCCGAAGCCTCCACTGAAGCTTTCTTT. This sequence encodes CASSPEASTEAFF.

This clonotype has ten or more counts. This chain links TRBV5-1 with TRBJ1-1; weak D call: TRBD1 (5 bases). V was trimmed by 2 bases and J by 6 bases, leaving 11 bases between them. Germline CDR1 is SGHRS and CDR2 is YFSETQ. The CDR3 is 13 residues long. CDR3 bases: TGCGCCAGCAGCTTAGGGGTTGGAGCTGAAGCTTTCTTT. Its translation: CASSLGVGAEAFF. The full variable domain, rest sourced from reference TRBV5-1 and TRBJ1-1, is KAGVTQTPRYLIKTRGQQVTLSCSPISGHRSVSWYQQTPGQGLQFLFEYFSETQRNKGNFPGRFSGRQFSNSRSEMNVSTLELGDSALYLCASSLGVGAEAFFGQGTRLTVV.

This clonotype has a handful of counts. V is TRBV5-1 and J is TRBJ2-7; D is possibly TRBD2 (6 bases). The CDR3 sequence is 13 residues long. The V gene lost 3 bases and the J gene lost 7 bases, with 14 bases spanning the gap. CDR1 is SGHRS, CDR2 YFSETQ, per germline. The DNA of the CDR3 is TGCGCCAGCAGCTCCCGGGCTGGGGGGGAGCAGTACTTC. Its protein product is CASSSRAGGEQYF. Full variable domain (rest looked up from reference TRBV5-1 and TRBJ2-7): KAGVTQTPRYLIKTRGQQVTLSCSPISGHRSVSWYQQTPGQGLQFLFEYFSETQRNKGNFPGRFSGRQFSNSRSEMNVSTLELGDSALYLCASSSRAGGEQYFGPGTRLTVT.

The chain combines TRBV12-3 or TRBV12-4 with TRBJ2-7, with 9 nucleotides matching TRBD2. J lost 3 bases, V lost 4 bases, and 13 bases had no gene match. CDR3 length equals 17 residues. This CDR3 is CASSWTSGGSFSYEQYF. The CDR3 DNA reads TGTGCCAGCAGTTGGACAAGCGGGGGGTCTTTTAGCTACGAGCAGTACTTC.

Many counts were recorded for this clonotype. The chain employs TRBV4-1 and TRBJ2-3, with D maybe TRBD2 (5 bases). Trimming took 3 bases from V and 3 from J, leaving 7 bases between them. The CDR3 contains 13 residues. CDR1 is MGHRA and CDR2 is YSYEKL in the germline V gene. The CDR3 loop is CASSHVATDTQYF. The CDR3 coding sequence is TGCGCCAGCAGCCATGTAGCGACAGATACGCAGTATTTT.

V and J are TRBV21-1 and TRBJ1-1; whether TRBD1, the table's D call, matches the DNA was not checked. TRBV21-1 is flagged as a pseudogene. The CDR3 is made up of 12 amino acids. CDR3: CASGTGRTEAFF. The CDR3 DNA follows: TGTGCCAGCGGGACAGGGCGTACTGAAGCTTTCTTT.

This clonotype has more than one count but fewer than ten. V usage is TRBV3-1 and J usage is TRBJ2-2, with 7 bases fitting TRBD1. V trimming: 4 bases; J trimming: 2 bases; junction bases outside the gene matches: 10. Germline V gene data show CDR1 as LGHDT and CDR2 as YNNKEL (reference sequence). This CDR3 has 17 residues. CDR3 loop: CASSLSPGQTNTGELFF. DNA for the CDR3: TGTGCCAGCAGCCTATCCCCGGGACAGACCAACACCGGGGAGCTGTTTTTT.

Only a few counts were recorded for this clonotype. This chain uses TRBV25-1 with TRBJ2-7; D gene ambiguous. Trimming left V 8 bases short and J 2 bases short, with 16 bases between. The CDR3 spans 14 residues. The germline gives CDR1 MGHDK, CDR2 SYGVNS. The CDR3 bases are TGTGCCAGCCCGGGCCCCCCAGTACCCTACGAGCAGTACTTC. Amino acids: CASPGPPVPYEQYF.